What follows are 27 T cell receptor beta chains derived from one specimen sequenced in a study of blood T cell repertoires in COVID-19 (dated by TCRdb to about 2020). The library was made by the immunoSEQ multiplex PCR assay. Sourced from immuneACCESS, this table was stored by TCRdb with only in-frame sequences that have V and J called. A share of the clones is absent; for the studies checked, an unresolved V gene accounts for under half, and the remainder has no known explanation. This sample lists about 310,000 clones; roughly nine tenths were detected once. Roughly a tenth of the sample is held by the ten biggest clonotypes. The sample taken for sequencing was PBMCs or T cells enriched from blood (not recorded which). Source of these receptors: a woman in her twenties or thirties who had recovered from COVID-19.

The chain joins TRBV28 to TRBJ2-2; 7 bases map to TRBD2. Unmatched junction bases numbered 10, after V lost 6 bases and J lost 6 bases. The V gene's germline CDR1 is MDHEN and CDR2 SYDVKM. This CDR3 spans 15 amino acids. CDR3 region: CASSRSAGVPGELFF. The CDR3, as DNA: TGTGCCAGCAGCCGTTCGGCGGGAGTACCCGGGGAGCTGTTTTTT.

V usage is TRBV11-2 and J usage is TRBJ2-7, with 9 bases identical to TRBD1. The ends lost 6 bases at V and 4 bases at J; junction bases unmatched: 10. Germline-derived CDR1 and CDR2 are SGHAT and FQNNGV. The CDR3 is 15 residues long. As DNA, the CDR3 is TGTGCCAGCAGGCGACCGGGACAGGGACAATACGAGCAGTACTTC. It specifies CASRRPGQGQYEQYF.

Concerning this clone: At the DNA level, this CDR3 is encoded by other sequences in the same sample as well. The chain employs TRBV6-5 and TRBJ1-1; D might be TRBD1 (6 bases). Germline CDR1 MNHEY, CDR2 SVGAGI. This CDR3 has 14 residues. V gave up 2 bases and J gave up 1 base, with 8 bases separating them. CDR3 nucleotide sequence: TGTGCCAGCAGTTACCGAGGGGGGAACACTGAAGCTTTCTTT. Residues: CASSYRGGNTEAFF.

This clone showed up just once. V usage is TRBV27 and J usage is TRBJ1-2, with 10 bases that match TRBD1. The CDR3 has 19 amino acids. The V and J ends lost 5 bases and 5 bases, in that order; junction bases with no gene match: 20. Germline V lookup: CDR1 MNHEY, CDR2 SMNVEV (reference sequence). The CDR3 protein is CASSPSLRQGALLLYGYTF. The CDR3 coding sequence is TGTGCCAGCAGTCCCTCCCTAAGACAGGGGGCGTTACTCCTTTATGGCTACACCTTC.

The chain links TRBV7-9 to TRBJ1-2; D is unresolved. This CDR3 is 16 amino acids long. V was cut by 4 bases and J by 2 bases, with 17 bases left in between. Germline CDR1 and CDR2: SEHNR and FQNEAQ (reference sequence). CDR3 coding DNA: TGTGCCAGCAGCTCGTCCGGGTGGCAGCGGAACTATGGCTACACCTTC. This encodes CASSSSGWQRNYGYTF.

J is TRBJ1-1 and V is TRBV30; D is ambiguous. Trimming took 4 bases from V and 4 from J, leaving 13 bases between them. Per the germline V gene, CDR1 is GTSNPN and CDR2 is SVGIG (reference sequence). This CDR3 is 13 amino acids long. The CDR3 bases are TGTGCCTGGATCCGTTTTGAGGGCACTGAAGCTTTCTTT. Translation gives CAWIRFEGTEAFF.

This clone was counted between two and nine times. V gene TRBV30 combines with J gene TRBJ2-6; tentatively, D is TRBD2 (5 bases). Per the germline V gene, CDR1 is GTSNPN and CDR2 is SVGIG (reference sequence). This CDR3 spans 17 amino acids. V was clipped by 0 bases and J by 2 bases, with 14 bases between them. CDR3 protein: CAWSVSASSTGANVLTF. For the CDR3, the DNA is TGTGCCTGGAGTGTCTCAGCTAGCTCAACTGGGGCCAACGTCCTGACTTTC.

This clone was found once. V is TRBV5-8 and J is TRBJ2-7; D perhaps matches TRBD1 (5 bases). CDR1 is SGHTS and CDR2 is YDEGEE in the germline V gene. Trimming left V 0 bases short and J 3 bases short, with 22 bases between. The CDR3 has 18 amino acids. The CDR3 sequence is CASSLASAGLAVRYEQYF. For the CDR3, the DNA is TGTGCCAGCAGCTTGGCGTCCGCAGGGTTGGCGGTTCGCTACGAGCAGTACTTC.

The J gene is TRBJ2-1, the V gene TRBV14; perhaps TRBD1 as D (6 bases). The V gene's germline CDR1 is SGHDN and CDR2 FVKESK. The CDR3 covers 15 residues. Trimming removed 4 bases from V and 5 bases from J, with 15 bases in between. CDR3 sequence (DNA): TGTGCCAGCAGCCGCGGAACCGGGACAAACAATGAGCAGTTCTTC. This sequence encodes CASSRGTGTNNEQFF. Full variable domain (outside the CDR3, taken from reference TRBV14 and TRBJ2-1): EAGVTQFPSHSVIEKGQTVTLRCDPISGHDNLYWYRRVMGKEIKFLLHFVKESKQDESGMPNNRFLAERTGGTYSTLKVQPAELEDSGVYFCASSRGTGTNNEQFFGPGTRLTVL.

The CDR3 spells CASSSPGLHSGANVLTF. Here the CDR3 DNA reads TGTGCCAGCAGTTCGCCGGGACTACACTCTGGGGCCAACGTCCTGACTTTC. The V call is TRBV28, the J call TRBJ2-6, with 7 bases matching TRBD2. V was pared by 4 bases and J by 0 bases, with 6 bases of the junction left unmatched. Germline CDR1 MDHEN, CDR2 SYDVKM. The CDR3 is made up of 17 amino acids. Full variable domain (rest looked up from reference TRBV28 and TRBJ2-6): DVKVTQSSRYLVKRTGEKVFLECVQDMDHENMFWYRQDPGLGLRLIYFSYDVKMKEKGDIPEGYSVSREKKERFSLILESASTNQTSMYLCASSSPGLHSGANVLTFGAGSRLTVL.

This clone was counted only a few times. The gene calls are TRBV9 and TRBJ1-2, with TRBD1 matching 8 bases. Germline V gene lookup returns CDR1 SGDLS and CDR2 YYNGEE. This CDR3 region has 14 residues. V trimming: 6 bases; J trimming: 6 bases; junction bases outside the gene matches: 10. This CDR3 reads CASTFDPTGDGYTF. CDR3 DNA sequence: TGTGCCAGCACCTTCGACCCGACAGGGGATGGCTACACCTTC. The entire variable domain, with the rest obtained from reference TRBV9 and TRBJ1-2, is as follows: DSGVTQTPKHLITATGQRVTLRCSPRSGDLSVYWYQQSLDQGLQFLIQYYNGEERAKGNILERFSAQQFPDLHSELNLSSLELGDSALYFCASTFDPTGDGYTFGSGTRLTVV.

This chain uses TRBV6-5 with TRBJ2-7, with 7 bases identical to TRBD1. Germline CDR1 reads MNHEY; CDR2 reads SVGAGI. The CDR3 totals 15 residues. With 0 bases clipped from V and 0 bases from J, the junction kept 2 bases outside the gene matches. The chain's CDR3 is CASSYSNRGSYEQYF. The DNA for the CDR3 is TGTGCCAGCAGTTACTCCAACAGGGGCTCCTACGAGCAGTACTTC.

This chain connects TRBV4-1 to TRBJ2-7; 7 bases map to TRBD1. Per the germline V gene, CDR1 is MGHRA and CDR2 is YSYEKL. The CDR3 extends over 14 amino acids. V trimming: 2 bases; J trimming: 4 bases; junction bases outside the gene matches: 5. The CDR3 region has the DNA TGCGCCAGCAGCCAACCCGGACAGGCTTACGAGCAGTACTTC. It specifies CASSQPGQAYEQYF.

The chain is built from TRBV27 and TRBJ1-1, with a possible D match to TRBD1 (5 bases). V dropped 6 bases and J dropped 3 bases, with 29 bases sitting between them. The CDR3 is made up of 19 amino acids. Germline CDR1 MNHEY, CDR2 SMNVEV (reference sequence). CDR3 bases: TGTGCCAGCAGAGATACCGGGACTTTTTTTTCGGGAGAGGACACTGAAGCTTTCTTT. Its protein is CASRDTGTFFSGEDTEAFF.

The rearrangement joins TRBV5-6 to TRBJ1-1, with D possibly TRBD1 on 6 matching bases. The V gene's germline CDR1 is SGHDT and CDR2 YYEEEE. CDR3 length: 16 amino acids. V was clipped by 1 base and J by 1 base, with 14 bases between them. The CDR3 bases are TGTGCCAGCAGCTTGAATCCGGGACACACGAACACTGAAGCTTTCTTT. It codes for CASSLNPGHTNTEAFF.

V is TRBV2 and J is TRBJ2-7; TRBD1 aligns across 7 bases. The CDR3 length is 14 residues. The ends lost 1 base at V and 5 bases at J; junction bases unmatched: 5. CDR1 and CDR2 (germline): SNHLY, FYNNEI. This chain's CDR3 is CASSEGVGGNEQYF. The CDR3 DNA reads as TGTGCCAGCAGTGAAGGGGTAGGGGGCAACGAGCAGTACTTC.

CDR3 in DNA: TGTGCCAGCAGAGCCTCCGGGACTAGCGGGAGCAATGAGCAGTTCTTC. Translation: CASRASGTSGSNEQFF. The chain employs TRBV2 and TRBJ2-1; 14 positions match TRBD2. This CDR3 comprises 16 residues. J gave up 6 bases and V 6 bases, and 7 bases lay outside the gene matches. Germline assignment: CDR1 SNHLY and CDR2 FYNNEI. Full variable domain (rest looked up from reference TRBV2 and TRBJ2-1): EPEVTQTPSHQVTQMGQEVILRCVPISNHLYFYWYRQILGQKVEFLVSFYNNEISEKSEIFDDQFSVERPDGSNFTLKIRSTKLEDSAMYFCASRASGTSGSNEQFFGPGTRLTVL.

The rearrangement uses TRBV28 and TRBJ1-3; the D gene is possibly TRBD1 (6 bases). Germline values: CDR1 MDHEN, CDR2 SYDVKM. The CDR3 extends over 14 amino acids. Trimming left V 6 bases short and J 4 bases short, with 13 bases between. The CDR3 is CASSGGQSGNTIYF. The CDR3 DNA reads as TGTGCCAGCAGCGGAGGACAGTCGGGAAACACCATATATTTT.

Details on this clone: The germline gene is not matched at one end of the junction; a read error may be the cause. The chain joins TRBV5-1 to TRBJ2-5; maybe TRBD2 (7 bases). From germline, CDR1 is SGHRS and CDR2 YFSETQ. CDR3 size: 15 residues. The CDR3 DNA follows: TGCGCCAGCAGGTTGGGGGGGCCCGACGGAGAGACCCAGTACTTC. This gives the protein CASRLGGPDGETQYF.

The rearrangement links TRBV20-1 to TRBJ1-3, with TRBD1 identical over 11 bases. Germline V lookup: CDR1 DFQATT, CDR2 SNEGSKA (reference sequence). V was pared by 4 bases and J by 15 bases, with 5 bases of the junction left unmatched. The CDR3 contains 11 residues. The CDR3 protein is CSAKDRGRGYF. CDR3 sequence (DNA): TGCAGTGCTAAGGACAGGGGGCGCGGATATTTT.

The rearrangement joins TRBV5-4 to TRBJ1-2; 8 bases align to TRBD1. In germline, CDR1 is SGHNT, CDR2 YYREEE (reference sequence). The J segment lost 6 bases and the V segment lost 4 bases, leaving 11 bases of the junction unmatched. This CDR3 has 15 amino acids. In DNA, the CDR3 is TGTGCCAGCAGCGTGGGACAGGCTTTTGGGGATGGCTACACCTTC. As protein: CASSVGQAFGDGYTF.

The chain has TRBV9 and TRBJ2-5, with TRBD2 matching over 10 bases. Looked up from germline, CDR1 is SGDLS and CDR2 is YYNGEE. V dropped 0 bases and J dropped 5; count of bases not matched to a gene: 7. This CDR3 contains 16 residues. CDR3 in amino acids: CASSVGPSGSSETQYF. DNA for the CDR3: TGTGCCAGCAGCGTAGGCCCTAGCGGGAGTTCGGAGACCCAGTACTTC. Full variable domain (missing parts from reference TRBV9 and TRBJ2-5): DSGVTQTPKHLITATGQRVTLRCSPRSGDLSVYWYQQSLDQGLQFLIQYYNGEERAKGNILERFSAQQFPDLHSELNLSSLELGDSALYFCASSVGPSGSSETQYFGPGTRLLVL.

This clone was recorded only once. This chain links TRBV3-1 (or the pseudogene TRBV3-2) with TRBJ2-1; 11 nucleotides match TRBD2. The CDR3 runs to 16 residues. The germline V gene encodes CDR1 LGHDT and CDR2 YNNKEL (reference sequence). V gave up 6 bases and J gave up 0 bases; unmatched junction bases: 4. CDR3 coding DNA: TGTGCCAGCAGACTAGGACTAGCGGGCTCCTACAATGAGCAGTTCTTC. It specifies CASRLGLAGSYNEQFF.

The chain couples TRBV7-2 to TRBJ2-7; the match to TRBD1 covers 7 bases. The V gene's germline CDR1 is SGHTA and CDR2 FQGNSA. CDR3 length: 14 residues. Unmatched junction bases numbered 5, after V lost 1 base and J lost 5 bases. CDR3 nucleotide sequence: TGTGCCAGCAGCTTAGGCCAGGGGGTAAACGAGCAGTACTTC. Protein: CASSLGQGVNEQYF.

The chain has TRBV30 and TRBJ2-2, with 9 bases lining up with TRBD1. With 0 bases clipped from V and 6 bases from J, the junction kept 5 bases outside the gene matches. Germline V CDR1 and CDR2: GTSNPN, SVGIG (reference sequence). CDR3 length equals 15 residues. CDR3: CAWSVQQGAAGELFF. The CDR3 DNA follows: TGTGCCTGGAGTGTACAACAGGGGGCCGCCGGGGAGCTGTTTTTT. The entire variable domain, with the rest obtained from reference TRBV30 and TRBJ2-2, is as follows: SQTIHQWPATLVQPVGSPLSLECTVEGTSNPNLYWYRQAAGRGLQLLFYSVGIGQISSEVPQNLSASRPQDRQFILSSKKLLLSDSGFYLCAWSVQQGAAGELFFGEGSRLTVL.

The CDR3 reads CASSRTVNTEAFF. The CDR3 nucleotides read TGCGCCAGCAGTCGGACAGTGAACACTGAAGCTTTCTTT. The V gene is TRBV10-1, the J gene TRBJ1-1; D may be TRBD1 (6 bases). Germline V gives CDR1 WNHNN, CDR2 SYGVQD (reference sequence). This CDR3 spans 13 amino acids. V was clipped by 5 bases and J by 0 bases, with 7 bases between them.

The genes are TRBV15 and TRBJ2-1, with a weak D call TRBD2 (6 bases). CDR1 and CDR2 (germline): LNHNV, YYDKDF (reference sequence). The CDR3 sequence is 17 residues long. Trimming shortened V by 0 bases and J by 1 base, and 13 bases separated the two germline ends. In DNA form, the CDR3 reads TGTGCCACCAGCAGAGATCCCGCCGGGAGTTCCTACAATGAGCAGTTCTTC. This encodes CATSRDPAGSSYNEQFF.